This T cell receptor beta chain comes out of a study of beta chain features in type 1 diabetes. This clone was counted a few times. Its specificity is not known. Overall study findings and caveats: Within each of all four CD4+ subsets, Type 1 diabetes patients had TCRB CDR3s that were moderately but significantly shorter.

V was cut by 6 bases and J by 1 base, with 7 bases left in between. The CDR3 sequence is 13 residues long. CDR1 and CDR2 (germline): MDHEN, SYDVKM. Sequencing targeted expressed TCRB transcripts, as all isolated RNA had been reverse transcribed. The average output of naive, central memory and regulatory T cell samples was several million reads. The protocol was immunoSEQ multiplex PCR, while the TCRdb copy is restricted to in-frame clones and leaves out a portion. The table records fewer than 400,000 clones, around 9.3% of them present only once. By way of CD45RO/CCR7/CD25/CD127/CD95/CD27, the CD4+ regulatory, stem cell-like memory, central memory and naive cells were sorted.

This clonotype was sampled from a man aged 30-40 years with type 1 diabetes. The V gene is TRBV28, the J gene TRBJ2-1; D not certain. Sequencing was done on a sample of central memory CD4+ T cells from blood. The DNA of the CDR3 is TGTGCCAGCAGCGGTCATTCCTACAATGAGCAGTTCTTC. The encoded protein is CASSGHSYNEQFF.